This TCR beta chain was sequenced during a study of cytotoxic CD8 clonotypes in ibrutinib-treated CLL (dated by TCRdb to 2020 to 2022). Regarding the research as a whole: The cohort was composed of some ten relapsed/refractory and roughly 15 treatment-naive patients; IGHV unmutated status was identified in approximately 18 patients. Responses were partial in 24 patients and complete in 2; after median approximately 5.5 years follow-up, some 14 stayed in remission and some twelve progressed. The response samples were drawn at a median of approximately 11 months into treatment, with a range of roughly 6 to 36 months. On average, each sample had approximately 250,000 productive templates and tens of thousands of productive rearrangements. Longitudinal samples were obtainable from 26 of the 86 participants in the trial. Cryopreserved peripheral blood mononuclear cells were obtained prior to treatment, at the time of response, and at either disease progression or sustained remission. Every remission and progressive disease sample was obtained while ibrutinib was still being received by the patients. The investigation overall reported the following: Baseline clonality was found to be higher than that of age-matched healthy donors and was strongly correlated with circulating CD8+ T-cell counts. Sampling times were not matched between patients in sustained remission and patients whose disease was progressing, and lymph node repertoires were not examined. Public clonotypes were rare and either contracted or stayed stable during treatment, and the rise in clonality at ibrutinib response reflected the expansion of private clonotypes. At ibrutinib response clonality went up, during sustained remission it held steady, and at progression it dropped back toward baseline.

Trimming leaves V shorter by 8 bases and J shorter by 1 base, with the junction holding 6 bases beyond the gene matches. The CDR3, from cysteine to phenylalanine, totals 16 residues. Just the 48-base CDR3 DNA is kept, in frame starting at base 1. CDR1 is given as SNHLY and CDR2 as FYNNEI, both from the germline V gene. Of note for this clone: This clone's antigen is unknown. Within one base of it there is no much larger clone, and no base qualities were kept.

A MiSeq instrument was used for deep resolution sequencing, which targeted depths ranging from 1 in 1 million up to 1 in 200,000 T cells, with coverage averaging 10x for each clonotype. The immunoSEQ hsTCRB Kit was used to generate TCR beta libraries. On the study's bioinformatics: The data were analyzed with ImmunoSEQ Analyzer and ImmunoSEQ Data Assistant, and V, D and J gene assignments followed IMGT definitions. Clonality, with values ranging from 0 to 1, was calculated as one minus the normalized Shannon entropy of productive rearrangement frequencies. Public clonotype analysis was restricted to overrepresented clonotypes comprising at least 0.05% of each patient's repertoire. Some 13 age-matched healthy donor repertoires from immuneACCESS served as clonality controls. Entries here come from immuneACCESS through TCRdb and include only in-frame sequences with V and J called. Some clones fail to appear in such tables; in the studies checked, an unresolved V gene covers under half of the shortfall, and the cause of the remainder is unknown. V and J calls and clone size are copied from that table; D and trimming were computed from the DNA. Counted in this sample were about 140,000 clones; over 75% of them appeared once. The leading ten clones occupy around 7.6% of the sample.

For TCR beta library preparation, roughly 2 micrograms of genomic DNA were extracted from the cryopreserved PBMCs. Longitudinal blood samples from CLL patients on ibrutinib monotherapy were analyzed using high-throughput TCR beta sequencing. Patients were enrolled in a phase 2 open-label single-center ibrutinib monotherapy trial. The source material was PBMCs, sampled after 36 months of ibrutinib treatment. The chain was built from TRBV2 and TRBJ2-1; TRBD2 fits 12 bases in the junction. The sequence was collected from a human donor with chronic lymphocytic leukemia. CDR3 region: CASPSGRGVSYNEQFF. Read as DNA, the sequence is TGTGCCAGCCCTAGCGGGAGGGGGGTTTCCTACAATGAGCAGTTCTTC.